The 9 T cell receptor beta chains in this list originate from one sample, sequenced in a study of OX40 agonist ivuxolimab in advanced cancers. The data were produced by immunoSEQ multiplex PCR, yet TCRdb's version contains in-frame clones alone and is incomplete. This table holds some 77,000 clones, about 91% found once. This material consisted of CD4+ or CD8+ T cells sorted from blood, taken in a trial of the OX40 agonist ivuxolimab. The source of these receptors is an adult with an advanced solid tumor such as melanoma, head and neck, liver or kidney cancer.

This chain's CDR3 is CASSSMTSGGSQYF. In DNA form, the CDR3 reads TGTGCCAGCAGCTCCATGACTAGCGGGGGATCCCAGTACTTC. The genes are TRBV7-9 and TRBJ2-5, with TRBD2 matching over 12 bases. Germline V CDR1 and CDR2: SEHNR, FQNEAQ (reference sequence). The CDR3 length is 14 residues. The V and J ends lost 4 bases and 9 bases, in that order; junction bases with no gene match: 6. The whole variable domain, filled in from reference TRBV7-9 and TRBJ2-5, reads DTGVSQNPRHKITKRGQNVTFRCDPISEHNRLYWYRQTLGQGPEFLTYFQNEAQLEKSRLLSDRFSAERPKGSFSTLEIQRTEQGDSAMYLCASSSMTSGGSQYFGPGTRLLVL.

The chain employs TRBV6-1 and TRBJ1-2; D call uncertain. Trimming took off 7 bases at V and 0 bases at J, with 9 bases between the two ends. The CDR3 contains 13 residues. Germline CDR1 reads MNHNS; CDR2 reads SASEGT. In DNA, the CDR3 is TGTGCCAGCACCCCGGGAACTAACTATGGCTACACCTTC. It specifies CASTPGTNYGYTF.

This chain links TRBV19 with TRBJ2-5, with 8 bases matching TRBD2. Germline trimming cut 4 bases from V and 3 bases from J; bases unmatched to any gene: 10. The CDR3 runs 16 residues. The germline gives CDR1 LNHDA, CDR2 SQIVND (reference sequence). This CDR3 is CASSTPETSVEETQYF. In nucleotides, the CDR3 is TGTGCCAGTAGTACCCCCGAGACTAGCGTGGAAGAGACCCAGTACTTC.

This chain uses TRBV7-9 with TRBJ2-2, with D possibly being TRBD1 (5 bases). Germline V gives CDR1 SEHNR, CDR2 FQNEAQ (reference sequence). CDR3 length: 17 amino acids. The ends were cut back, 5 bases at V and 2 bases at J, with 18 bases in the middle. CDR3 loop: CASSEKAGDSNTGELFF. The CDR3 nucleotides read TGTGCCAGCAGCGAAAAGGCAGGAGACAGCAACACCGGGGAGCTGTTTTTT. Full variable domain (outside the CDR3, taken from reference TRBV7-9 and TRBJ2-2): DTGVSQNPRHKITKRGQNVTFRCDPISEHNRLYWYRQTLGQGPEFLTYFQNEAQLEKSRLLSDRFSAERPKGSFSTLEIQRTEQGDSAMYLCASSEKAGDSNTGELFFGEGSRLTVL.

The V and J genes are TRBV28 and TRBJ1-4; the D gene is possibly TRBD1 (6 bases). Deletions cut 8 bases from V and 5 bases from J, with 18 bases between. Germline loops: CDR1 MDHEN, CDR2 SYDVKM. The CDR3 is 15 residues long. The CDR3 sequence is CASARDTFPNEKLFF. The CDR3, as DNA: TGTGCCAGCGCTAGGGACACTTTCCCGAATGAAAAACTGTTTTTT.

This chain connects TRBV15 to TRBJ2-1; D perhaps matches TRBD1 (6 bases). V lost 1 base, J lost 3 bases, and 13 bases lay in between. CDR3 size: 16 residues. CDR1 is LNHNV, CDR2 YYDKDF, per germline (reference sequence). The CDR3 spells CATSRGRQGYYNEQFF. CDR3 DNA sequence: TGTGCCACCAGCAGAGGTCGGCAGGGGTACTACAATGAGCAGTTCTTC.

The CDR3 coding sequence is TGTGCCAGCAGGGGGGGACACGGAGCCAAAAACATTCAGTACTTC. This translates into CASRGGHGAKNIQYF. The genes are TRBV7-3 and TRBJ2-4, with D perhaps TRBD1 or TRBD2 (6 bases each). V was shortened by 6 bases and J by 0 bases, with 12 bases between the two germline ends. This CDR3 is 15 amino acids long. In germline, CDR1 is SGHTA, CDR2 FQGTGA.

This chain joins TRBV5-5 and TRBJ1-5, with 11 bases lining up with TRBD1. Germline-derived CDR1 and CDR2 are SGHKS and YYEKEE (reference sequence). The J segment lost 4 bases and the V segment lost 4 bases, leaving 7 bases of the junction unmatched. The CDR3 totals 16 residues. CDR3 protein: CASSLDWDRGNQPQHF. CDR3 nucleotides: TGTGCCAGCAGCCTGGATTGGGACAGGGGGAATCAGCCCCAGCATTTT.

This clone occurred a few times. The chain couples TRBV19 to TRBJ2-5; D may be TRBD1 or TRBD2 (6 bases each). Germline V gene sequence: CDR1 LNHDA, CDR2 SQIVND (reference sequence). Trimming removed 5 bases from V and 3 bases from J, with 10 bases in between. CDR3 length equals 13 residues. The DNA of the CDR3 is TGTGCCAGTAGTTCCGGGGGCGAAGAGACCCAGTACTTC. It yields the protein CASSSGGEETQYF.